This T cell receptor (beta chain) originates from a study of OX40 agonist ivuxolimab in advanced cancers. About the study: Participants could have had prior anti-PD-1, anti-PD-L1 or anti-CTLA-4 therapy, and roughly 39% had some. Findings of the study overall: Several nonresponders also turned out to have low normalized T-cell clonal expansion. CD4+ T cells averaged fewer expanded clones than CD8+ T cells.

CDR1 KGHSH and CDR2 LQKENI come from the germline V gene. Between the trimmed V and J ends, which lost 2 bases and 0 bases, there was a span of 10 bases. The length of the CDR3 is 15 residues. TCRdb keeps only in-frame clones here, not all; method: immunoSEQ multiplex PCR. The profile shows more than 50,000 clones, 65% to 90% of them singletons. As regards this clone: Its target is unknown.

This clonotype was obtained from an adult with an advanced solid tumor such as melanoma, head and neck, liver or kidney cancer. The sample was CD4+ or CD8+ T cells sorted from blood, taken in a trial of the OX40 agonist ivuxolimab. The V and J genes are TRBV18 and TRBJ1-2, with D possibly being TRBD1 (6 bases). CDR3 coding DNA: TGTGCCAGCTCACCAGACAGGAACGCTAACTATGGCTACACCTTC. This encodes CASSPDRNANYGYTF.